These T cell receptor beta chains were read from a single sample in a study of technical replicates of blood from a few donors. Here immunoSEQ multiplex PCR was the method, and the copy in TCRdb shows in-frame clones only, minus some. The repertoire holds around 67,000 clones, with approximately 83% as singletons. Material: PBMCs. The receptors originated from a human donor in good health. Some clones in this sample may be carry-over from other donors' samples. The CDR3 runs from the conserved cysteine through the conserved F or W. A D gene is named only where the DNA matches it firmly. Rows may omit the clone size; those that give it use once, few, many or a size class.

>TRBD1|-|TRBJ2-7|TRBV6-1|15
CASSEYHRGPYEQYF
TGTGCCAGCAGTGAATACCACAGGGGACCCTACGAGCAGTACTTC
>-|-|TRBJ1-5|TRBV4-3|15
CASSQGAAYNQPQHF
TGCGCCAGCAGCCAAGGGGCTGCGTACAATCAGCCCCAGCATTTT
>TRBD2|-|TRBJ2-1|TRBV4-3|15
CASSQGTSGRNEQFF
TGCGCCAGCAGCCAAGGGACTAGCGGGAGAAATGAGCAGTTCTTC
>-|-|TRBJ2-7|TRBV5-5|13
CASSRTEAYEQYF
TGTGCCAGCAGCCGGACAGAAGCCTACGAGCAGTACTTC
>-|-|TRBJ2-1|TRBV9|15
CASSPGRGPYNEQFF
TGTGCCAGCAGCCCGGGCAGGGGCCCTTACAATGAGCAGTTCTTC
>TRBD1|few|TRBJ1-1|TRBV19|14
CATTGGNRNTEAFF
TGTGCCACCACAGGGGGCAATCGGAACACTGAAGCTTTCTTT
>TRBD1|-|TRBJ1-2|TRBV4-3|14
CASSQDKQGYGYTF
TGCGCCAGCAGCCAAGATAAACAGGGGTATGGCTACACCTTC
>-|-|TRBJ1-6|TRBV6-1|13
CATLGWGGSPLHF
TGTGCCACCCTCGGTTGGGGAGGGTCACCCCTCCACTTT
>-|-|TRBJ2-7|TRBV20-1|11
CSVATAYEQYF
TGCAGCGTAGCCACGGCTTACGAGCAGTACTTC
>-|-|TRBJ1-6|TRBV7-6|13
CASSSDLTGPLHF
TGTGCCAGCAGTTCGGACTTAACGGGACCCCTCCACTTT